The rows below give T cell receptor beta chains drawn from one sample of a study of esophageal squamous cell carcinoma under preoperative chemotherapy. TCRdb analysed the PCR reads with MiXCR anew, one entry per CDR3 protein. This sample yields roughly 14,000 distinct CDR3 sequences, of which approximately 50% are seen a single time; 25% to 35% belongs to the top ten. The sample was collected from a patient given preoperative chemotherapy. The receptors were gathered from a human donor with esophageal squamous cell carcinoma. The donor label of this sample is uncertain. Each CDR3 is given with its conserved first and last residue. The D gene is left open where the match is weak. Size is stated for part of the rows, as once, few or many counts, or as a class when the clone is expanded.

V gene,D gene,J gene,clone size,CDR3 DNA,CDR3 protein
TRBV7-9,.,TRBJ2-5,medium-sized,TGTGCCAGCAGCTTAGGGGGCGAAGAGACCCAGTACTTC,CASSLGGEETQYF
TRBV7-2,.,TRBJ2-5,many,TGTGCCAGCAGCGCAAGTGGGACCCCTGGGGGCCAGTACTTC,CASSASGTPGGQYF
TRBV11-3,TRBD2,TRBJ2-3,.,TGTGCCAGGGGCCCGGGGGGGGGGGCACAAGAGACCCAGTATTTC,CARGPGGGAQETQYF
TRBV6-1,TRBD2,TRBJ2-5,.,TGTGCCAGCAGTCCATGGACTAGCGGGAAAGAGACCCAGTACTTC,CASSPWTSGKETQYF
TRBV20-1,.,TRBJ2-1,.,TGCAGTGCTAGCTGGAGGGCGTACAATGAGCAGTTCTTC,CSASWRAYNEQFF
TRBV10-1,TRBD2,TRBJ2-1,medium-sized,TGCGCCAGCAGTGAGGGGACTAGCGATTACAATGAGCAGTTCTTC,CASSEGTSDYNEQFF
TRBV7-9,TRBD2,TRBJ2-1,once,TGTGCCAGCAGTTGGACTAGCGGAAACTACAATGAGCAGTTCTTC,CASSWTSGNYNEQFF
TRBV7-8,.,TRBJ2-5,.,TGTGCCAGCAGCTTAGAGGGGAGGGGGCGCCGGGGACCCCATACCCAGTACTTC,CASSLEGRGRRGPHTQYF
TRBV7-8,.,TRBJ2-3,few,TGTGCCAGCAGCCCCCCCGATCCTGCGCTCGATACGCAGTATTTT,CASSPPDPALDTQYF
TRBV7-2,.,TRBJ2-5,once,TGTGCCAGCAGCCAGGAGGGCCGTGACAAAAAGACCCAGTACTTC,CASSQEGRDKKTQYF
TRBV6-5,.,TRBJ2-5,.,TGTGCCAGCAGTTACGAGACCCTGTCTTTC,CASSYETLSF
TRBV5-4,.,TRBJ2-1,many,TGTGCCAGCAGCCCCGATGGCAATGAGCAGTTCTTC,CASSPDGNEQFF
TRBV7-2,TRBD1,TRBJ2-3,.,TGTGCCAGCGGGGCACGACAGGGCCGTGACACAGATACGCAGTATTTT,CASGARQGRDTDTQYF
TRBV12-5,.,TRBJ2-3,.,TGTGCTAGTGGTTCCTCCCCGTACACAGATACGCAGTATTTT,CASGSSPYTDTQYF
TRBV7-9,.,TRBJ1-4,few,TGTGCCAGCAGCTTAGGACAGTCTAATGAAAAACTGTTTTTT,CASSLGQSNEKLFF
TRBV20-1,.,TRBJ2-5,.,TGCAGTGCTATGGAACGGACAGTCCAAGAGACCCAGTACTTC,CSAMERTVQETQYF
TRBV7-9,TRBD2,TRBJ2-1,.,TGTGCCAGCAGCTTAGGGGGGACTAGCGGTAACTACAATGAGCAGTTCTTC,CASSLGGTSGNYNEQFF
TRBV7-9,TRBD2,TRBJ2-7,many,TGTGCCAGCAGGACTAGCGGAACCTACGAGCAGTACTTC,CASRTSGTYEQYF
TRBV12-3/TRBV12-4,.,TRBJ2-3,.,TGTGCCAGCGCCTCATCCGGGCTAAATACGCAGTATTTT,CASASSGLNTQYF
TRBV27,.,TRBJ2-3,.,TGTGCCGGGGGTTTTGGGCGGCGAGGCGCAGATACCCAGTATTTC,CAGGFGRRGADTQYF
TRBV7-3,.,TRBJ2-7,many,TGTGCCAGCAGCCCAATGACAGGACGAAACGAGCAGTACTTC,CASSPMTGRNEQYF
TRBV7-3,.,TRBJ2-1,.,TGTGCCAGCACCAATTCCGGTAGTGCGGGGTACAATGAGCAGTTCTTC,CASTNSGSAGYNEQFF
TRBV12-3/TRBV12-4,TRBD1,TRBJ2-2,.,TGTGCCAGCAGTTTAGGAGGGGGCGCGACCGGGGAGCTGTTTTTT,CASSLGGGATGELFF
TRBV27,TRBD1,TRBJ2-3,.,TGTGCCAGCAGTTCCCTTAGGACAGGCCTCGGCACCGGGAAGCAGTATTTT,CASSSLRTGLGTGKQYF
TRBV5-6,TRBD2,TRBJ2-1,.,TGTGCCAGCAGTATGAACAGCGGGGGGGCCAATGAGCAGTTCTTC,CASSMNSGGANEQFF
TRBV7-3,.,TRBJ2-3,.,TGTGCCACGGGGCCATACGACAAAGATACGCAGTATTTT,CATGPYDKDTQYF
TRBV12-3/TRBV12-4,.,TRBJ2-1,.,TGTGCCAGCACCCCCTCGACTCCTTCCTACAATGAGCAGTTCTTC,CASTPSTPSYNEQFF
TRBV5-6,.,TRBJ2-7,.,TGTGCCAGCAGCTTGGGTCGAGGGGCGTCTTCCTACGAGCAGTACTTC,CASSLGRGASSYEQYF
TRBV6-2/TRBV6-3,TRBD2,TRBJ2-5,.,TGTGCCAGCAGTTACTCGATGTTCCCACTAGCGGGAGTAGAGACCCAGTACTTC,CASSYSMFPLAGVETQYF
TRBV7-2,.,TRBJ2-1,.,TGTGCCAGCAGACCCCGCGCAGGGAACTCCTACAATGAGCAGTTCTTC,CASRPRAGNSYNEQFF
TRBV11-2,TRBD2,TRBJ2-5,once,TGTGCCAGCAGCTCCGGACTAGCGCATCAAGAGACCCAGTACTTC,CASSSGLAHQETQYF
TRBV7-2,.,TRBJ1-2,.,TGTGCCAGCAGCTTAGGGCAGGGCTTTGGCTACACCTTC,CASSLGQGFGYTF
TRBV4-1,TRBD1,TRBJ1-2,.,TGCGCCAGCAGCCTTACAGGGGGCGCCGAGGGCTACACCTTC,CASSLTGGAEGYTF
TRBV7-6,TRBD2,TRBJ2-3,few,TGTGCCAGCACCCGACTAGCGGGAGGGCCTCGGGGCACAGATACGCAGTATTTT,CASTRLAGGPRGTDTQYF
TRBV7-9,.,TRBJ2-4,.,TGTGCCAGCAGCCCCAGGGGGGGGCTGTGGGCCACAGATACTCAGTACTTC,CASSPRGGLWATDTQYF
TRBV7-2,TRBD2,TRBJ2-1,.,TGTGCCAGCAGCCGAGCGGGAGTCGGGGTTGAGCAGTTCTTC,CASSRAGVGVEQFF
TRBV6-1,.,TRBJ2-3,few,TGTGCCAGCATCGCGGGTAGCGGAGACCTCAGCACAGATACGCAGTATTTT,CASIAGSGDLSTDTQYF